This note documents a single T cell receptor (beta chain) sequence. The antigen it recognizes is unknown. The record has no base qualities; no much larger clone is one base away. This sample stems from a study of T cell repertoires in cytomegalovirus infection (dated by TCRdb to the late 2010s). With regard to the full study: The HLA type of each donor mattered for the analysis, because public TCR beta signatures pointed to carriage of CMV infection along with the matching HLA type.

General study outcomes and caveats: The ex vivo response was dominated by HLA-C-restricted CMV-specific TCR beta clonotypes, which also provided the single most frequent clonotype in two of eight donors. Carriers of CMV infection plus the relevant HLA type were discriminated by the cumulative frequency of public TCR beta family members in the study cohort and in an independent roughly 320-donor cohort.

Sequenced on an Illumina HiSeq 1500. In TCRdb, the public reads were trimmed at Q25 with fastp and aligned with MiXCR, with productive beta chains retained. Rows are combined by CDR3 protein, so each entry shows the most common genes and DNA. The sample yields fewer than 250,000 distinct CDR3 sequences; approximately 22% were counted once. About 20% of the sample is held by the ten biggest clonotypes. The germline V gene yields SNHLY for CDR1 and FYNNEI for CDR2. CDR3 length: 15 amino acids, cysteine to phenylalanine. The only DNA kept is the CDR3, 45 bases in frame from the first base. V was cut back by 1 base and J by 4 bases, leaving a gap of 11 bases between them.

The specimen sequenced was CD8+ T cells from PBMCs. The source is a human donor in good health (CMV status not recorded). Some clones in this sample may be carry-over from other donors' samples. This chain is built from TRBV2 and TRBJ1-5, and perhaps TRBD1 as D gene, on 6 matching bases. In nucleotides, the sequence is TGTGCCAGCAGTGAAGACAGGGTGAGGAATCAGCCCCAGCATTTT. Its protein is CASSEDRVRNQPQHF.